One and the same sample provided the 27 T cell receptor beta chains below, sequenced in a study of blood T cell repertoires in COVID-19. The data were produced by immunoSEQ multiplex PCR, yet TCRdb's version contains in-frame clones alone and is incomplete. The sample records 150,000 to 200,000 clones, approximately 90% being singletons. The sample was peripheral blood. The receptor set was obtained from a middle-aged man with active or convalescent COVID-19.

The V and J genes are TRBV4-2 and TRBJ1-4; D gene ambiguous. Germline CDR1 LGHNA, CDR2 YNFKEQ. V lost 3 bases, J lost 0 bases, and 5 bases lay in between. The CDR3 is 14 amino acids. CDR3 nucleotide sequence: TGTGCCAGCAGCCAGACTGCAACTAATGAAAAACTGTTTTTT. Its translation is CASSQTATNEKLFF.

This chain uses TRBV19 with TRBJ1-4; TRBD1 matches at 7 bases. The junction had 1 base not matched to a gene; V was cut back by 3 bases and J by 3 bases. The CDR3 has 14 amino acids. In germline, CDR1 is LNHDA, CDR2 SQIVND (reference sequence). CDR3 bases: TGTGCCAGTAGTATGGGACAGCCTAATGAAAAACTGTTTTTT. It specifies CASSMGQPNEKLFF.

The J gene is TRBJ2-7, the V gene TRBV5-1, with 9 bases lining up with TRBD1. CDR1 is SGHRS and CDR2 is YFSETQ in the germline V gene. V lost 4 bases and J lost 5; bases outside the gene matches: 10. The length of the CDR3 is 15 residues. DNA for the CDR3: TGCGCCAGCAGCCCTACCGGGACAGGGAGCAACGAGCAGTACTTC. Protein: CASSPTGTGSNEQYF.

The chain carries TRBV25-1 and TRBJ1-4; 8 bases are a match to TRBD1. Germline loops: CDR1 MGHDK, CDR2 SYGVNS. V gave up 3 bases and J gave up 11 bases; unmatched junction bases: 11. This CDR3 is built from 15 residues. CDR3 nucleotides: TGTGCCAGCAGTGATGACTTAAGACAGGGGTGGAAACTGTTTTTT. Protein sequence: CASSDDLRQGWKLFF.

Only one count was recorded for this clone. The chain uses TRBV7-6 and TRBJ1-5, with D perhaps matching TRBD1 (6 bases). The CDR3 runs to 13 residues. With 5 bases removed from V and 6 bases from J, the gap between germline ends came to 11 bases. Germline CDR1 SGHVS, CDR2 FNYEAQ. CDR3: CASSPGTSQPQHF. DNA of the CDR3: TGTGCCAGCAGCCCAGGGACAAGTCAGCCCCAGCATTTT.

The chain links TRBV11-2 to TRBJ2-3, with D possibly matching TRBD2 (6 bases). Germline V CDR1 and CDR2: SGHAT, FQNNGV. Trimming took off 2 bases at V and 0 bases at J, with 9 bases between the two ends. The CDR3 sequence is 15 residues long. The CDR3 DNA reads as TGTGCCAGCAGCTTAACTGGGGGGAGCACAGATACGCAGTATTTT. Its translation is CASSLTGGSTDTQYF.

The genes are TRBV30 and TRBJ1-4; no clear D. The CDR3 has 13 residues. Trimming removed 2 bases at V and 7 bases at J, with 11 bases between. In germline, CDR1 is GTSNPN, CDR2 SVGIG (reference sequence). CDR3: CAWSLDRGEKLFF. Here the CDR3 DNA reads TGTGCCTGGAGTCTAGACCGGGGTGAAAAACTGTTTTTT.

This rearrangement joins TRBV5-5 to TRBJ2-3; TRBD1 matches at 10 bases. The CDR3 covers 14 residues. Germline V gene lookup returns CDR1 SGHKS and CDR2 YYEKEE (reference sequence). V lost 6 bases, J lost 3 bases, and 4 bases stayed unmatched. The CDR3 loop reads CASIKGQGTDTQYF. DNA of the CDR3: TGTGCCAGCATCAAGGGACAGGGGACAGATACGCAGTATTTT.

The genes are TRBV13 and TRBJ1-1; D gene ambiguous. Germline V gene lookup returns CDR1 PRHDT and CDR2 FYEKMQ (reference sequence). The CDR3 is 11 residues long. Trimming took off 2 bases at V and 10 bases at J, with 8 bases between the two ends. The CDR3 region is CASSLIGVAFF. The CDR3 DNA reads as TGTGCCAGCAGCTTAATTGGAGTAGCTTTCTTT.

This clone was picked up a small number of times. The CDR3 DNA reads as TGTGCCAGCAGCGTACCGCCAGGGGGTTTCACTGAAGCTTTCTTT. Its translation: CASSVPPGGFTEAFF. The rearrangement uses TRBV9 and TRBJ1-1; 7 bases are a match to TRBD1. The CDR3 sequence is 15 residues long. The germline gives CDR1 SGDLS, CDR2 YYNGEE. The V gene end was trimmed by 1 base and the J gene end by 4 bases; junction bases not matched to a gene: 7.

The V call is TRBV27, the J call TRBJ2-7, with 8 bases matching TRBD1. Germline values: CDR1 MNHEY, CDR2 SMNVEV (reference sequence). CDR3 size: 15 residues. The V and J ends lost 4 bases and 3 bases, in that order; junction bases with no gene match: 8. In DNA, the CDR3 is TGTGCCAGCAGTTCCGACGGGACAGGCGGCTACGAGCAGTACTTC. Translation gives CASSSDGTGGYEQYF.

The chain links TRBV5-1 to TRBJ1-4; 9 bases are a match to TRBD1. The CDR3 is 15 amino acids. V lost 4 bases to trimming and J lost 4 bases; unmatched junction nucleotides: 5. From germline, CDR1 is SGHRS and CDR2 YFSETQ. The CDR3 is CASSPEDRGNEKLFF. The DNA of the CDR3 is TGCGCCAGCAGCCCTGAGGACAGGGGTAATGAAAAACTGTTTTTT.

V and J are TRBV5-1 and TRBJ2-7; TRBD2 agrees at 7 bases. Per germline, CDR1 SGHRS and CDR2 YFSETQ. Trimming at V came to 0 bases and at J to 0 bases, leaving 6 bases not matched to a gene. This CDR3 comprises 16 residues. DNA of the CDR3: TGCGCCAGCAGCTTGGTTGCCTCGGGGGGCTCCTACGAGCAGTACTTC. Protein product: CASSLVASGGSYEQYF.

The chain has TRBV6-5 and TRBJ1-4; D is unresolved. Trimming pared 2 bases from V and 7 bases from J, leaving 8 bases between. The CDR3 runs 13 residues. CDR1 and CDR2 from the germline V gene are MNHEY and SVGAGI. The CDR3 region has the DNA TGTGCCAGCAGTTACAGGGAGGCTGAAAAACTGTTTTTT. This gives the protein CASSYREAEKLFF.

The V gene is TRBV11-3, the J gene TRBJ1-1; D is unclear. Germline CDR1 SGHNT, CDR2 YENEEA. V lost 5 bases to trimming and J lost 1 base, with 14 bases between them. The CDR3 sequence is 15 residues long. CDR3 region: CASSEGKATNTEAFF. CDR3 coding DNA: TGTGCCAGCAGCGAGGGTAAAGCTACGAACACTGAAGCTTTCTTT.

The CDR3 sequence: CASSERGTGGSPLHF. CDR3 bases: TGTGCCAGCAGTGAACGAGGGACAGGGGGTTCACCCCTCCACTTT. The V gene is TRBV6-1, the J gene TRBJ1-6; 11 positions agree with TRBD1. This CDR3 region has 15 residues. V dropped 2 bases and J dropped 9; count of bases not matched to a gene: 3. Germline CDR1 is MNHNS and CDR2 is SASEGT.

The chain uses TRBV6-5 and TRBJ2-4, with a possible D match to TRBD1 (5 bases). This CDR3 contains 16 residues. Trimming cost V 2 bases and J 0 bases, with 11 bases left between them. Germline CDR1 reads MNHEY; CDR2 reads SVGAGI. The CDR3 DNA is TGTGCCAGCAGTTACCTACGACAGCTAGCCAAAAACATTCAGTACTTC. Protein product: CASSYLRQLAKNIQYF.

V gene TRBV7-2 combines with J gene TRBJ2-3, with 10 bases lining up with TRBD1. Germline V lookup: CDR1 SGHTA, CDR2 FQGNSA. V was clipped by 4 bases and J by 2 bases; unmatched bases: 6. The CDR3 covers 16 residues. The CDR3 loop reads CASSSRGQGVTDTQYF. The DNA for the CDR3 is TGTGCCAGCAGCTCCAGAGGACAGGGGGTCACAGATACGCAGTATTTT.

J is TRBJ2-1 and V is TRBV10-2; TRBD2 agrees at 9 bases. J was trimmed by 3 bases and V by 3 bases; bases with no gene match: 6. Germline V gives CDR1 WSHSY, CDR2 SAAADI. This CDR3 has 16 amino acids. This chain's CDR3 is CASSDLRGGFYNEQFF. CDR3 nucleotide sequence: TGCGCCAGCAGTGACTTGCGGGGGGGCTTCTACAATGAGCAGTTCTTC.

With regard to this clone: The sample carries other DNA sequences with the same CDR3. The chain joins TRBV5-1 to TRBJ1-1; D not resolved. V lost 2 bases and J lost 4, with 6 bases in between. There are 12 residues in the CDR3. Germline lookup yields CDR1 SGHRS and CDR2 YFSETQ. CDR3 protein: CASSFPGTEAFF. CDR3 sequence (DNA): TGCGCCAGCAGCTTCCCGGGCACTGAAGCTTTCTTT.

The CDR3 loop is CASSLSIRGGRQQFF. The CDR3 bases are TGTGCCAGCAGTTTATCGATTCGGGGGGGCAGGCAGCAGTTCTTC. V usage is TRBV27 and J usage is TRBJ2-1; 8 bases fit TRBD2. CDR3 size: 15 residues. Germline trimming cut 0 bases from V and 11 bases from J; bases unmatched to any gene: 9. Germline lookup yields CDR1 MNHEY and CDR2 SMNVEV (reference sequence).

This chain links TRBV6-5 with TRBJ1-2; D gene unclear. Trimming removed 6 bases from V and 1 base from J, with 9 bases in between. CDR1 MNHEY and CDR2 SVGAGI come from the germline V gene. There are 13 residues in the CDR3. The CDR3 DNA is TGTGCCAGCAGAAACGGGAATAACTATGGCTACACCTTC. Its protein is CASRNGNNYGYTF.

The chain couples TRBV11-3 to TRBJ2-7; 11 bases align to TRBD2. J was trimmed by 1 base and V by 6 bases; bases with no gene match: 5. The germline V gene encodes CDR1 SGHNT and CDR2 YENEEA. This CDR3 comprises 15 residues. Here the CDR3 reads CASRTTSGSSYEQYF. Written as DNA, the CDR3 is TGTGCCAGCAGAACAACTAGCGGGAGTTCCTACGAGCAGTACTTC.

CDR3 amino acids: CASSIVRGSYEQYF. The CDR3, as DNA: TGTGCCAGTAGTATAGTCAGGGGCTCCTACGAGCAGTACTTC. V and J are TRBV19 and TRBJ2-7; a weak D match, TRBD1 (6 bases). V lost 1 base to trimming and J lost 0 bases, with 7 bases between them. The germline V gene has CDR1 LNHDA and CDR2 SQIVND (reference sequence). The CDR3 is made up of 14 amino acids. The variable domain in full, completed from reference TRBV19 and TRBJ2-7, reads DGGITQSPKYLFRKEGQNVTLSCEQNLNHDAMYWYRQDPGQGLRLIYYSQIVNDFQKGDIAEGYSVSREKKESFPLTVTSAQKNPTAFYLCASSIVRGSYEQYFGPGTRLTVT.

The chain uses TRBV6-2 or TRBV6-3 and TRBJ1-5; the D gene is possibly TRBD1 (5 bases). Trimming stripped 6 bases from V and 7 bases from J, with 19 bases between. CDR1 is MNHEY and CDR2 is SVGEGT in the germline V gene. The CDR3 runs to 15 residues. CDR3 DNA: TGTGCCAGCAGCCCGGCGGGGGGGGTCGGACAGCCCCAGCATTTT. It translates to CASSPAGGVGQPQHF.

CDR3 amino acids: CASSVGQGILYEQYF. The DNA for the CDR3 is TGTGCCAGCAGCGTAGGGCAGGGAATTCTCTACGAGCAGTACTTC. The rearrangement uses TRBV9 and TRBJ2-7, with TRBD1 as a possible D gene (5 bases). Germline V lookup: CDR1 SGDLS, CDR2 YYNGEE. The length of the CDR3 is 15 residues. V was trimmed by 0 bases and J by 3 bases, leaving 13 bases between them.

The chain couples TRBV5-1 to TRBJ2-2, with D possibly being TRBD1 (5 bases). The germline CDR1 and CDR2 sequences are SGHRS and YFSETQ. The V gene lost 1 base and the J gene lost 1 base, with 5 bases spanning the gap. The CDR3 length is 14 residues. CDR3: CASSLQGNTGELFF. CDR3 sequence (DNA): TGCGCCAGCAGCTTGCAGGGGAACACCGGGGAGCTGTTTTTT.